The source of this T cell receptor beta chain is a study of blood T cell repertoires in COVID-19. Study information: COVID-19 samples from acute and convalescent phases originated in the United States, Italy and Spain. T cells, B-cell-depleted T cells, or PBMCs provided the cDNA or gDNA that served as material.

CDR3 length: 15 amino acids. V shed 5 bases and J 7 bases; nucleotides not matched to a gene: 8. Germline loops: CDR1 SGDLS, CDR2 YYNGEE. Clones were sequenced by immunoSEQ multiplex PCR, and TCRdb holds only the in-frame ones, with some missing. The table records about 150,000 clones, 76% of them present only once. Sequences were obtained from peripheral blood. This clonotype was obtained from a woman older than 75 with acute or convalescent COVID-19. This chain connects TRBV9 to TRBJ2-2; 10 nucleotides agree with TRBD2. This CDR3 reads CASSSSGGAVGELFF. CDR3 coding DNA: TGTGCCAGCAGTTCAAGCGGGGGGGCCGTCGGGGAGCTGTTTTTT.